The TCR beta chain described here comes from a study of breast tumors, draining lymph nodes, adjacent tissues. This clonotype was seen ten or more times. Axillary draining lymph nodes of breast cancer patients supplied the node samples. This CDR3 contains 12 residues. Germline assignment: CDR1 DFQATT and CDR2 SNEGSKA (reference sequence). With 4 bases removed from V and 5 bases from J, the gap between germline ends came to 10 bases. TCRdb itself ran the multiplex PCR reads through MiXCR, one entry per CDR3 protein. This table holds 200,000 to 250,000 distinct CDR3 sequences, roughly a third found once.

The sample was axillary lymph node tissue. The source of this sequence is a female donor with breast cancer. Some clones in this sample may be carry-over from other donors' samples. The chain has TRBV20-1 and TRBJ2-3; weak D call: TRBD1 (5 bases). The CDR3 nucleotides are TGCAGTGCTACCATAGGGGAAGATACGCAGTATTTT. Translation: CSATIGEDTQYF.